These 24 T cell receptor beta chains came from one sample sequenced in a study of cytomegalovirus exposure and HLA in healthy donors. The repertoire was sequenced with immunoSEQ multiplex PCR; TCRdb's copy has only in-frame clones and lacks some. The table has over 200,000 clones, roughly 87% seen once; the top ten hold approximately 2%. Sequencing input: PBMCs. Every receptor here comes from a woman aged 18-29 years in good health and CMV-seropositive.

The J gene is TRBJ2-7, the V gene TRBV28; 7 bases map to TRBD2. CDR3 size: 15 residues. The germline V gene has CDR1 MDHEN and CDR2 SYDVKM. Unmatched junction bases numbered 5, after V lost 1 base and J lost 2 bases. The CDR3 loop is CASSLSSGGAYEQYF. CDR3 DNA sequence: TGTGCCAGCAGTTTATCGTCGGGAGGAGCCTACGAGCAGTACTTC. The full variable domain, completed using reference TRBV28 and TRBJ2-7, is DVKVTQSSRYLVKRTGEKVFLECVQDMDHENMFWYRQDPGLGLRLIYFSYDVKMKEKGDIPEGYSVSREKKERFSLILESASTNQTSMYLCASSLSSGGAYEQYFGPGTRLTVT.

Only one count was recorded for this clone. The J gene is TRBJ2-7, the V gene TRBV27; TRBD1 might be the D (6 bases). The CDR3 sequence is 15 residues long. V gave up 3 bases and J gave up 1 base, with 13 bases separating them. Germline CDR1 is MNHEY and CDR2 is SMNVEV (reference sequence). For the CDR3, the DNA is TGTGCCAGCAGTTTTCTGGCAGGGGTTTCCTACGAGCAGTACTTC. As protein: CASSFLAGVSYEQYF.

The genes are TRBV5-6 and TRBJ2-1; D possibly corresponds to TRBD2 (6 bases). Trimming left V 0 bases short and J 10 bases short, with 11 bases between. This CDR3 has 13 residues. Germline-derived CDR1 and CDR2 are SGHDT and YYEEEE. CDR3 coding DNA: TGTGCCAGCAGCTTGGTAGTGCTAGCGGAGCAGTTCTTC. Residues: CASSLVVLAEQFF.

J is TRBJ1-4 and V is TRBV4-1; D uncertain. This CDR3 is built from 15 residues. The V and J ends lost 0 bases and 4 bases respectively, with 9 bases between them. The germline V gene encodes CDR1 MGHRA and CDR2 YSYEKL. The CDR3 sequence: CASSQDPSFNEKLFF. The CDR3 DNA follows: TGCGCCAGCAGCCAAGATCCCTCGTTTAATGAAAAACTGTTTTTT.

The chain recombines TRBV5-4 with TRBJ2-1; D not resolved. The CDR3 loop spans 15 amino acids. Germline CDR1 and CDR2: SGHNT and YYREEE (reference sequence). Deletions cut 5 bases from V and 0 bases from J, with 12 bases between. The CDR3 coding sequence is TGTGCCAGCAGTCATTCTATGAGCTCCTACAATGAGCAGTTCTTC. Its translation is CASSHSMSSYNEQFF.

V and J are TRBV9 and TRBJ1-1; TRBD1 matches at 7 bases. V dropped 4 bases and J dropped 3; count of bases not matched to a gene: 15. This CDR3 contains 17 residues. The germline CDR1 and CDR2 sequences are SGDLS and YYNGEE. CDR3 protein: CASSPRQGLRADTEAFF. In nucleotides, the CDR3 is TGTGCCAGCAGCCCTCGACAGGGATTGAGAGCGGACACTGAAGCTTTCTTT.

This rearrangement joins TRBV6-1 to TRBJ2-3; 7 bases line up with TRBD2. V was pared by 7 bases and J by 6 bases, with 10 bases of the junction left unmatched. The CDR3 is made up of 14 amino acids. CDR1 MNHNS and CDR2 SASEGT come from the germline V gene. This CDR3 reads CASTQAGLMDTQYF. As DNA, the CDR3 is TGTGCCAGCACCCAAGCGGGATTGATGGATACGCAGTATTTT.

This chain connects TRBV19 to TRBJ2-7, with a possible D match to TRBD1 (5 bases). V lost 2 bases and J lost 6, with 11 bases in between. This CDR3 spans 13 amino acids. The germline V gene has CDR1 LNHDA and CDR2 SQIVND (reference sequence). CDR3 nucleotide sequence: TGTGCCAGTAGTATAAGGTCAGGGTCCGAGCAGTACTTC. It codes for CASSIRSGSEQYF. Combining the CDR3 with reference TRBV19 and TRBJ2-7 gives the whole variable domain DGGITQSPKYLFRKEGQNVTLSCEQNLNHDAMYWYRQDPGQGLRLIYYSQIVNDFQKGDIAEGYSVSREKKESFPLTVTSAQKNPTAFYLCASSIRSGSEQYFGPGTRLTVT.

This clone was counted once. The V and J genes are TRBV7-9 and TRBJ2-7; D perhaps matches TRBD1 (5 bases). In germline, CDR1 is SEHNR, CDR2 FQNEAQ (reference sequence). Trimming took 5 bases from V and 2 from J, leaving 10 bases between them. The CDR3 is made up of 13 amino acids. CDR3 DNA sequence: TGTGCCAGCAGCCCAAAGGGGCCCTACGAGCAGTACTTC. The encoded protein is CASSPKGPYEQYF.

There are a few counts of this clone. This chain connects TRBV5-1 to TRBJ2-3; 8 nucleotides align to TRBD2. The J segment lost 2 bases and the V segment lost 0 bases, leaving 11 bases of the junction unmatched. CDR1 is SGHRS and CDR2 is YFSETQ in the germline V gene. The CDR3 runs 18 residues. The CDR3 reads CASSLVIAGTPLTDTQYF. In nucleotides, the CDR3 is TGCGCCAGCAGCTTGGTAATAGCGGGAACGCCCCTCACAGATACGCAGTATTTT.

The chain joins TRBV2 to TRBJ2-7; D is ambiguous. Per germline, CDR1 SNHLY and CDR2 FYNNEI. CDR3 length: 15 amino acids. The germline V and J ends were trimmed by 6 bases and 0 bases, with 15 bases remaining between them. CDR3 protein: CASSESRIASYEQYF. The CDR3 nucleotides read TGTGCCAGCAGCGAAAGCCGAATCGCCTCCTACGAGCAGTACTTC.

This chain links TRBV4-1 with TRBJ2-7; D perhaps matches TRBD1 (5 bases). CDR1 and CDR2 (germline): MGHRA, YSYEKL. The V end lost 0 bases, the J end lost 2 bases, and 8 bases lay between the germline ends. The CDR3 is 14 amino acids. Written as DNA, the CDR3 is TGCGCCAGCAGCCAAGAGGCAGGGACCTACGAGCAGTACTTC. This encodes CASSQEAGTYEQYF.

The V gene is TRBV28, the J gene TRBJ2-2; no reliable D call. The germline gives CDR1 MDHEN, CDR2 SYDVKM. The CDR3 has 14 residues. Deletions cut 7 bases from V and 1 base from J, with 10 bases between. Here the CDR3 DNA reads TGTGCCAGCATCCGGAGCCTGAACACCGGGGAGCTGTTTTTT. Its protein product is CASIRSLNTGELFF. The full variable domain, its missing parts supplied by reference TRBV28 and TRBJ2-2, is DVKVTQSSRYLVKRTGEKVFLECVQDMDHENMFWYRQDPGLGLRLIYFSYDVKMKEKGDIPEGYSVSREKKERFSLILESASTNQTSMYLCASIRSLNTGELFFGEGSRLTVL.

The rearrangement links TRBV4-1 to TRBJ1-2; tentative D call: TRBD1 (5 bases). Trimming took off 1 base at V and 6 bases at J, with 15 bases between the two ends. This CDR3 has 15 residues. Germline CDR1 and CDR2: MGHRA and YSYEKL. The CDR3: CASSQVWGGGDGYTF. The CDR3 DNA reads TGCGCCAGCAGCCAAGTGTGGGGGGGAGGGGATGGCTACACCTTC.

The CDR3 protein is CASSVSRSTEAFF. CDR3 sequence (DNA): TGTGCCAGCAGCGTGAGCCGGAGCACTGAAGCTTTCTTT. The chain couples TRBV9 to TRBJ1-1; D unclear. CDR1 and CDR2 (germline): SGDLS, YYNGEE. Trimming stripped 2 bases from V and 4 bases from J, with 9 bases between. There are 13 residues in the CDR3. The full variable domain, its missing parts supplied by reference TRBV9 and TRBJ1-1, is DSGVTQTPKHLITATGQRVTLRCSPRSGDLSVYWYQQSLDQGLQFLIQYYNGEERAKGNILERFSAQQFPDLHSELNLSSLELGDSALYFCASSVSRSTEAFFGQGTRLTVV.

This chain links TRBV11-1 with TRBJ1-4; TRBD1 agrees at 7 bases. Germline V lookup: CDR1 SGHAT, CDR2 FQDESV (reference sequence). The CDR3 has 15 residues. J gave up 5 bases and V 3 bases, and 6 bases lay outside the gene matches. The DNA for the CDR3 is TGTGCCAGCAGCTTGCATGACAGGGAGAATGAAAAACTGTTTTTT. Translation: CASSLHDRENEKLFF.

This chain links TRBV6-1 with TRBJ2-7; TRBD1 is a possible D gene (7 bases). The CDR3 consists of 14 residues. Germline CDR1 MNHNS, CDR2 SASEGT. V gave up 7 bases and J gave up 6 bases, with 19 bases separating them. The CDR3 DNA sequence: TGTGCCAGCAAGACGGGACTCTCAGGGGGCGAGCAGTACTTC. This translates into CASKTGLSGGEQYF.

The chain recombines TRBV9 with TRBJ1-5, with a weak D call TRBD1 (6 bases). Germline values: CDR1 SGDLS, CDR2 YYNGEE. The V end was cut by 3 bases, the J end by 0 bases, with 10 bases between. The CDR3 runs to 15 residues. CDR3: CASSATGHSNQPQHF. The CDR3 DNA sequence: TGTGCCAGCAGCGCGACAGGACATAGCAATCAGCCCCAGCATTTT. Full variable domain (rest looked up from reference TRBV9 and TRBJ1-5): DSGVTQTPKHLITATGQRVTLRCSPRSGDLSVYWYQQSLDQGLQFLIQYYNGEERAKGNILERFSAQQFPDLHSELNLSSLELGDSALYFCASSATGHSNQPQHFGDGTRLSIL.

The rearrangement uses TRBV10-1 and TRBJ2-2; TRBD1 matches at 10 bases. This CDR3 spans 15 amino acids. Trimming cost V 5 bases and J 4 bases; bases outside gene matches: 4. The germline V gene has CDR1 WNHNN and CDR2 SYGVQD (reference sequence). The CDR3 reads CASSLGQGVTGELFF. CDR3 bases: TGCGCCAGCAGTTTAGGACAGGGGGTCACCGGGGAGCTGTTTTTT.

V usage is TRBV5-1 and J usage is TRBJ2-2, with 9 positions matching TRBD1. V lost 4 bases to trimming and J lost 5 bases; unmatched junction nucleotides: 6. Looked up from germline, CDR1 is SGHRS and CDR2 is YFSETQ. The CDR3 loop spans 15 amino acids. CDR3 bases: TGCGCCAGCAGCCCGGACAGGGGTGGGACCGGGGAGCTGTTTTTT. Protein: CASSPDRGGTGELFF.

The CDR3 region has the DNA TGCGCCAGCAGCCAAGAATCGGGTCGGTCTGGGAGCTATGGCTACACCTTC. Residues: CASSQESGRSGSYGYTF. The genes are TRBV4-1 and TRBJ1-2; D is unresolved. Trimming took 0 bases from V and 4 from J, leaving 18 bases between them. The CDR3 is 17 amino acids. Germline V gene data show CDR1 as MGHRA and CDR2 as YSYEKL.

This sequence joins TRBV5-5 and TRBJ2-7; 8 positions agree with TRBD2. V dropped 4 bases and J dropped 7; count of bases not matched to a gene: 7. Germline V gene sequence: CDR1 SGHKS, CDR2 YYEKEE (reference sequence). CDR3 length equals 13 residues. The CDR3 sequence is CASSRGRMEEQYF. The CDR3 DNA follows: TGTGCCAGCAGCCGCGGGAGGATGGAAGAGCAGTACTTC.

In regard to this clone: A much bigger clone sits one base away, suggesting this may be a read error. The V call is TRBV6-5, the J call TRBJ2-3, with 11 bases aligning to TRBD2. Looked up from germline, CDR1 is MNHEY and CDR2 is SVGAGI. Trimming took 5 bases from V and 0 from J; bases not matched to a gene: 1. The CDR3 contains 15 residues. In nucleotides, the CDR3 is TGTGCCAGCAGTCGGACTAGCGGGAGCACAGATACGCAGTATTTT. Its translation: CASSRTSGSTDTQYF.

The rearrangement uses TRBV5-4 and TRBJ2-7, with TRBD1 as a possible D gene (6 bases). Germline CDR1 reads SGHNT; CDR2 reads YYREEE (reference sequence). V lost 4 bases and J 0 bases, leaving 11 bases between the germline ends. The CDR3 extends over 14 amino acids. The CDR3 DNA follows: TGTGCCAGCAGCAACCGGGACATCTCCTACGAGCAGTACTTC. As protein: CASSNRDISYEQYF.